These T cell receptor beta chains were read from a single sample in a study of response to subunit inactivated influenza vaccine. One entry per CDR3 protein, called by TCRdb with MiXCR from the RT-PCR reads. The sample holds hundreds of thousands of distinct CDR3 sequences, 7.6% seen once. The source material was PBMCs from blood, sampled 23 to 25 months after vaccination. These receptors all stem from a man between 50 and 75 years old who received an inactivated influenza vaccine. Both conserved end residues are part of each CDR3. Fields, in order: clone size, D gene, J gene, V gene, CDR3 protein, CDR3 DNA. A D gene is named only where the DNA matches it firmly. Clone size is not always given. Where it is, it says once, few, many or a class for expanded clones.

>NA|NA|TRBJ1-1|TRBV12-3/TRBV12-4
CASSFGGIGTEAFF
TGTGCCAGCAGTTTTGGGGGAATTGGGACTGAAGCTTTCTTT
>few|NA|TRBJ2-3|TRBV29-1
CSVGVGGRSDTQYF
TGCAGCGTTGGGGTAGGGGGTAGGTCAGATACGCAGTATTTT
>NA|NA|TRBJ2-1|TRBV27
CASSFPVRGSSSYNEQFF
TGTGCCAGCAGTTTCCCTGTGAGGGGCTCTAGCTCCTACAATGAGCAGTTCTTC
>many|NA|TRBJ2-1|TRBV28
CASSLYGRKGNEQFF
TGTGCCAGCAGTTTATACGGTAGAAAGGGGAATGAGCAGTTCTTC
>few|TRBD2|TRBJ2-3|TRBV14
CASSQAFSGGSTDTQYF
TGTGCCAGCAGCCAAGCTTTTAGCGGGGGAAGCACAGATACGCAGTATTTT
>few|NA|TRBJ2-7|TRBV5-1
CASTNPGLVYEQYF
TGCGCCAGCACCAATCCGGGCCTCGTCTACGAGCAGTACTTC
>NA|NA|TRBJ2-1|TRBV24-1
CATSDGPRVEQFF
TGTGCCACCAGTGACGGACCTCGGGTAGAGCAGTTCTTC
>NA|NA|TRBJ1-5|TRBV30
CAWSVGVQPQHF
TGTGCCTGGAGTGTGGGTGTTCAGCCCCAGCATTTT
>few|NA|TRBJ2-7|TRBV2
CASTVLFALAYEQYF
TGTGCCAGCACGGTTTTGTTTGCGCTAGCCTACGAGCAGTACTTC
>NA|TRBD1|TRBJ1-6|TRBV25-1
CASKEEGQGANSPLHF
TGTGCCAGCAAGGAGGAGGGACAGGGGGCAAATTCACCCCTCCACTTT
>NA|TRBD2|TRBJ2-1|TRBV10-3
CAISATSGGRVEQFF
TGTGCCATCAGTGCCACTAGCGGGGGGCGGGTGGAGCAGTTCTTC
>few|NA|TRBJ1-2|TRBV4-3
CASSQVTSNYGYTF
TGCGCCAGCAGCCAAGTTACTTCTAACTATGGCTACACCTTC
>NA|NA|TRBJ2-1|TRBV5-1
CASSLAGVFSYNEQFF
TGCGCCAGCAGCTTGGCCGGGGTATTTTCCTACAATGAGCAGTTCTTC
>NA|NA|TRBJ2-1|TRBV29-1
CSVEAPGDKARNEQFF
TGCAGCGTTGAAGCCCCGGGGGACAAAGCTCGCAATGAGCAGTTCTTC
>many|TRBD2|TRBJ2-1|TRBV29-1
CSVEDPTSGSYDEQFF
TGCAGCGTTGAAGATCCGACTAGCGGGAGCTATGATGAGCAGTTCTTC
>NA|TRBD1|TRBJ1-1|TRBV3-1
CASSQDGTGGNTKAFF
TGTGCCAGCAGCCAAGATGGGACAGGCGGGAACACTAAAGCTTTCTTT
>NA|TRBD1|TRBJ2-7|TRBV20-1
CSARSRTGIDEQYF
TGCAGTGCTAGATCCAGGACAGGGATCGACGAGCAGTACTTC
>NA|NA|TRBJ2-5|TRBV20-1
CSAYAGRETQYF
TGCAGTGCTTACGCAGGGCGGGAGACCCAGTACTTC
>few|NA|TRBJ2-7|TRBV6-5
CASSNRVGYEQYF
TGTGCCAGCAGTAACCGGGTGGGCTACGAGCAGTACTTC
>many|TRBD2|TRBJ2-3|TRBV7-2
CASSFARGYDTQYF
TGTGCCAGCAGCTTTGCGCGGGGGTATGATACGCAGTATTTT
>few|TRBD2|TRBJ2-7|TRBV12-3/TRBV12-4
CASSRGLAGAPEQYF
TGTGCCAGCAGTCGTGGACTAGCGGGAGCTCCCGAGCAGTACTTC
>many|NA|TRBJ1-2|TRBV21-1
CASSKCPGTNYGYTF
TGTGCCAGCAGCAAATGCCCAGGGACTAACTATGGCTACACCTTC
>many|NA|TRBJ2-1|TRBV29-1
CSVVTYNEQFF
TGCAGCGTTGTGACTTACAATGAGCAGTTCTTC
>few|TRBD1|TRBJ1-1|TRBV20-1
CSAPGQVKTEAFF
TGCAGTGCCCCCGGACAGGTGAAGACTGAAGCTTTCTTT
>few|TRBD2|TRBJ2-2|TRBV20-1
CSASGVSGELFF
TGCAGTGCAAGCGGGGTATCCGGGGAGCTGTTTTTT
>NA|TRBD1|TRBJ2-6|TRBV7-7
CASSPGTGISGANVLTF
TGTGCTAGCAGCCCGGGGACAGGGATCTCTGGGGCCAACGTCCTGACTTTC
>NA|NA|TRBJ2-1|TRBV15
CATSPRASPYNEQFF
TGTGCCACCAGTCCGCGGGCTAGCCCGTACAATGAGCAGTTCTTC
>NA|NA|TRBJ1-4|TRBV5-1
CASSLVPDRGEKLFF
TGCGCCAGCAGCTTGGTCCCGGACCGGGGTGAAAAACTGTTTTTT
>NA|NA|TRBJ1-1|TRBV6-5
CASSYGWSNTEAFF
TGTGCCAGCAGTTACGGGTGGTCGAACACTGAAGCTTTCTTT
>NA|NA|TRBJ2-3|TRBV20-1
CSAPSGRDTQYF
TGCAGTGCCCCGTCCGGGCGGGATACGCAGTATTTT
>many|TRBD1|TRBJ2-1|TRBV24-1
CAGLGDRGFNEQFF
TGTGCCGGTCTAGGGGACAGGGGATTTAATGAGCAGTTCTTC
>NA|TRBD1|TRBJ1-6|TRBV12-3/TRBV12-4
CASSLGQGPSPLHF
TGTGCCAGCAGCTTGGGACAGGGTCCTTCACCCCTCCACTTT
>NA|TRBD2|TRBJ2-1|TRBV9
CASSVVSGSSYNEQFF
TGTGCCAGCAGCGTAGTGAGCGGGAGCTCCTACAATGAGCAGTTCTTC
>few|NA|TRBJ1-2|TRBV29-1
CSVTTDNYGYTF
TGCAGCGTCACTACAGATAACTATGGCTACACCTTC
>few|NA|TRBJ2-5|TRBV11-2
CATAEFQETQYF
TGTGCCACCGCAGAGTTCCAAGAGACCCAGTACTTC
>NA|NA|TRBJ2-2|TRBV18
CASSRQRVNTGELFF
TGTGCCAGCTCTCGACAGCGAGTGAACACCGGGGAGCTGTTTTTT
>many|NA|TRBJ1-2|TRBV7-9
CASSRAALNYGYTF
TGTGCCAGCAGCCGCGCCGCGCTAAACTATGGCTACACCTTC
>many|NA|TRBJ2-1|TRBV5-1
CASSLNVGYNEQFF
TGCGCCAGCAGCTTGAACGTAGGGTACAATGAGCAGTTCTTC
>many|NA|TRBJ1-5|TRBV6-1
CASRRRDADNQPQHF
TGTGCCAGCAGACGGAGGGATGCCGACAATCAGCCCCAGCATTTT
>many|TRBD2|TRBJ2-7|TRBV28
CATDRGGDFSEQYF
TGTGCCACAGACCGGGGGGGGGACTTTTCCGAGCAGTACTTC
>few|TRBD1|TRBJ1-3|TRBV2
CASTLSTGVTGNTIYF
TGTGCCAGCACCCTCTCTACAGGGGTGACTGGAAACACCATATATTTT
>NA|TRBD2|TRBJ2-1|TRBV6-5
CASSYGGSGGTYNEQFF
TGTGCCAGCAGTTACGGAGGTAGCGGGGGTACCTACAATGAGCAGTTCTTC
>few|NA|TRBJ1-1|TRBV7-2
CASSLVMGGDTEAFF
TGTGCCAGCAGCTTAGTCATGGGGGGCGACACTGAAGCTTTCTTT
>NA|NA|TRBJ1-2|TRBV18
CASSPAAGSHGYTF
TGTGCCAGCTCACCGGCGGCAGGGTCGCATGGCTACACCTTC
>NA|TRBD2|TRBJ2-1|TRBV13
CASSLRGLAGVYNEQFF
TGTGCCAGCAGCTTAAGGGGACTAGCGGGAGTTTACAATGAGCAGTTCTTC
>NA|TRBD2|TRBJ2-3|TRBV20-1
CSARLAFSTDTQYF
TGCAGTGCACGACTAGCGTTTAGCACAGATACGCAGTATTTT